This T cell receptor beta chain appears in the sequencing data of a study of blood T cell repertoires in COVID-19. Study-wide background: Acute-phase and convalescent COVID-19 samples originated in the United States, Italy and Spain. Nucleic acid was either cDNA or gDNA, and it came from T cells, B-cell-depleted T cells, or PBMCs.

This CDR3 is 13 amino acids long. The germline gives CDR1 SGHRS, CDR2 YFSETQ. Trimming shortened V by 0 bases and J by 10 bases, and 8 bases separated the two germline ends. This clone was seen a few times. Other DNA sequences in this sample translate to the same CDR3. Profiled with immunoSEQ multiplex PCR; TCRdb holds only in-frame clones, not every one. The sample holds 150,000 to 200,000 clones, about four fifths seen once. Sequencing was done on a sample of peripheral blood. This chain joins TRBV5-1 and TRBJ1-6; D is undetermined. This TCR was sampled from a woman aged 80 or older with active or convalescent COVID-19. The DNA for the CDR3 is TGCGCCAGCAGCTTGGCGGGGAGGTCACCCCTCCACTTT. It codes for CASSLAGRSPLHF.